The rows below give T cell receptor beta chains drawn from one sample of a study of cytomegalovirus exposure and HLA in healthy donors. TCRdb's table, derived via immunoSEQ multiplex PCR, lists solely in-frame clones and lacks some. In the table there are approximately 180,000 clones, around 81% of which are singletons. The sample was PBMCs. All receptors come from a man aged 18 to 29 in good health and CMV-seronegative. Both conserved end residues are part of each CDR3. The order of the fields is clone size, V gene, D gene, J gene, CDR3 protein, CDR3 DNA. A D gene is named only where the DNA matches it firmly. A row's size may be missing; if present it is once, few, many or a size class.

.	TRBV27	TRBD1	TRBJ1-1	CASSHKPDRGTEAFF	TGTGCCAGCAGTCACAAGCCTGACAGGGGCACTGAAGCTTTCTTT
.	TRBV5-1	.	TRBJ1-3	CASSVAGRGNTIYF	TGCGCCAGCAGTGTGGCGGGGCGCGGAAACACCATATATTTT
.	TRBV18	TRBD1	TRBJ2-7	CASSLGTGLREQYF	TGTGCCAGCTCCCTTGGGACAGGGCTTCGCGAGCAGTACTTC
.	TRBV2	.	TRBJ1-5	CASSDYSNQPQHF	TGTGCCAGCAGTGATTATAGCAATCAGCCCCAGCATTTT
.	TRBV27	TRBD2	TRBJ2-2	CASSSPSRGGRAGELFF	TGTGCCAGCAGTAGTCCCAGTCGGGGCGGGAGAGCCGGGGAGCTGTTTTTT
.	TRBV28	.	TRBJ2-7	CAGSPSAASYEQYF	TGTGCCGGGAGCCCCTCGGCAGCTTCCTACGAGCAGTACTTC
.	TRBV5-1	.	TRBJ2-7	CASSTRPGTTYEQYF	TGCGCCAGCAGCACAAGGCCGGGGACAACGTACGAGCAGTACTTC
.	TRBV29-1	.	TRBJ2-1	CSAILGQGNEQFF	TGCAGCGCTATTCTTGGGCAGGGCAATGAGCAGTTCTTC
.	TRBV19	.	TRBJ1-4	CASSIGVRENEKLFF	TGTGCCAGTAGTATTGGGGTCAGGGAAAATGAAAAACTGTTTTTT
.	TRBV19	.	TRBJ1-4	CASSFGQTLNEKLFF	TGTGCCAGTAGTTTTGGCCAAACCCTTAATGAAAAACTGTTTTTT
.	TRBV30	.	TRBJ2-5	CARQGRKGTQYF	TGTGCCCGGCAGGGTCGGAAAGGGACCCAGTACTTC
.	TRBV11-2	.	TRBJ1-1	CASSLSVNTEAFF	TGTGCCAGCAGCTTATCAGTGAACACTGAAGCTTTCTTT
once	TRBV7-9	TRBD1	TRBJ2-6	CAKSQGRSSGANVLTF	TGTGCCAAGTCACAGGGGCGCAGCTCTGGGGCCAACGTCCTGACTTTC
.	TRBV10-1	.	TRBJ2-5	CASSESRSGSETQYF	TGCGCCAGCAGTGAGTCGAGATCAGGGTCCGAGACCCAGTACTTC
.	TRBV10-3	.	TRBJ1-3	CAISPEARGNTIYF	TGTGCCATCAGCCCGGAGGCCCGCGGAAACACCATATATTTT